This T cell receptor beta chain comes out of a study of glioma-infiltrating T cells. Between the trimmed V and J ends, which lost 5 bases and 0 bases, there was a span of 17 bases. Germline V gene sequence: CDR1 LNHDA, CDR2 SQIVND (reference sequence). CDR3 length equals 17 residues. Study findings and constraints: Above-expected tissue-blood divergence occurred in all gliomas, most in low-grade ones.

Amplification of TCR alpha and beta CDR3 regions from RNA used iRepertoire nested multiplex PCR. In TCRdb, the multiplex PCR reads were re-called with MiXCR into one record per CDR3 protein. The sample carries about 93,000 distinct CDR3 sequences, around 37% recorded once. This clonotype was seen many times. Antigen unknown. This chain joins TRBV19 and TRBJ2-4; D possibly corresponds to TRBD1 (5 bases). The sequence was collected from a human donor with low-grade glioma or glioblastoma, undergoing nonglioma brain surgery, or in good health (not recorded which). The sample was glioma tissue, nonneoplastic brain tissue, or PBMCs (not recorded which). CDR3 nucleotide sequence: TGTGCCAGTAGTCAGTCCCTCCGACAGCCAGCCAAAAACATTCAGTACTTC. This codes for CASSQSLRQPAKNIQYF.